Following are 9 T cell receptor beta chains from one sample sequenced in a study of blood T cell repertoires in COVID-19. The method was immunoSEQ multiplex PCR; TCRdb's version includes in-frame clones alone and lacks a portion of them. This table holds 200,000 or so clones, approximately 89% found once. Source material: PBMCs or T cells enriched from blood (not recorded which). The receptors originated from a woman aged 40 to 49 with acute COVID-19.

The V and J genes are TRBV2 and TRBJ1-5, with 9 bases aligning to TRBD1. The CDR3 length is 14 residues. Trimming at V came to 7 bases and at J to 3 bases, leaving 4 bases not matched to a gene. Germline lookup yields CDR1 SNHLY and CDR2 FYNNEI. The CDR3 sequence: CASNRDRANQPQHF. Written as DNA, the CDR3 is TGTGCCAGCAATAGGGACAGGGCCAATCAGCCCCAGCATTTT.

The chain couples TRBV7-9 to TRBJ1-6; TRBD1 might be the D (6 bases). The CDR3 is 14 amino acids. Germline V gives CDR1 SEHNR, CDR2 FQNEAQ (reference sequence). Trimming took off 5 bases at V and 5 bases at J, with 10 bases between the two ends. The CDR3 DNA follows: TGTGCCAGCAGCCGGGACACACATAATTCACCCCTCCACTTT. This encodes CASSRDTHNSPLHF.

The chain joins TRBV5-4 to TRBJ1-1; unclear D gene. This CDR3 is 16 amino acids long. V was trimmed by 3 bases and J by 0 bases, leaving 15 bases between them. Germline V gives CDR1 SGHNT, CDR2 YYREEE (reference sequence). This CDR3 is CASSSVNADMNTEAFF. In DNA form, the CDR3 reads TGTGCCAGCAGCTCTGTTAATGCAGACATGAACACTGAAGCTTTCTTT.

This rearrangement joins TRBV27 to TRBJ2-1; unclear D gene. The ends were cut back, 5 bases at V and 2 bases at J, with 13 bases in the middle. CDR1 MNHEY and CDR2 SMNVEV come from the germline V gene (reference sequence). The CDR3 spans 15 residues. The CDR3 coding sequence is TGTGCCAGCAGTCTGTCTAGAAACCCCTACAATGAGCAGTTCTTC. Translating it yields CASSLSRNPYNEQFF.

The chain links TRBV19 to TRBJ1-5; a weak D match, TRBD1 (5 bases). The CDR3 sequence is 17 residues long. In germline, CDR1 is LNHDA, CDR2 SQIVND (reference sequence). Trimming left V 3 bases short and J 0 bases short, with 15 bases between. The CDR3 loop reads CASSISAGQYSNQPQHF. The CDR3 nucleotides read TGTGCCAGTAGTATTTCGGCAGGACAATATAGCAATCAGCCCCAGCATTTT. The full variable domain, completed using reference TRBV19 and TRBJ1-5, is DGGITQSPKYLFRKEGQNVTLSCEQNLNHDAMYWYRQDPGQGLRLIYYSQIVNDFQKGDIAEGYSVSREKKESFPLTVTSAQKNPTAFYLCASSISAGQYSNQPQHFGDGTRLSIL.

V is TRBV19 and J is TRBJ2-5; 7 bases are shared with TRBD1. V gave up 4 bases and J gave up 5 bases; unmatched junction bases: 13. The CDR3 is 16 amino acids. Germline lookup yields CDR1 LNHDA and CDR2 SQIVND (reference sequence). The CDR3 loop is CASSRGTAVRGETQYF. CDR3 bases: TGTGCCAGTAGTAGGGGGACAGCGGTAAGGGGGGAGACCCAGTACTTC.

The CDR3 loop reads CASSTSGSGGETQYF. The CDR3 nucleotides are TGTGCCAGCAGCACGAGCGGGAGTGGAGGAGAGACCCAGTACTTC. The chain is built from TRBV9 and TRBJ2-5; 8 positions agree with TRBD2. Germline V CDR1 and CDR2: SGDLS, YYNGEE. The CDR3 has 15 residues. Trimming took 4 bases from V and 4 from J; bases not matched to a gene: 9. Based on the CDR3 plus reference TRBV9 and TRBJ2-5, the full variable domain is DSGVTQTPKHLITATGQRVTLRCSPRSGDLSVYWYQQSLDQGLQFLIQYYNGEERAKGNILERFSAQQFPDLHSELNLSSLELGDSALYFCASSTSGSGGETQYFGPGTRLLVL.

V is TRBV6-2 or TRBV6-3 and J is TRBJ1-2; D gene uncertain. Germline V gene sequence: CDR1 MNHEY, CDR2 SVGEGT. V lost 0 bases and J 10 bases, leaving 15 bases between the germline ends. The CDR3 has 14 residues. In DNA form, the CDR3 reads TGTGCCAGCAGTTACTCCACTCCCCTAGCTGACTACACCTTC. Its protein product is CASSYSTPLADYTF.

CDR3 nucleotide sequence: TGTGCCAGCAGGGGTCGAACAGGGGGGCGGACTGAAGCTTTCTTT. It is translated as CASRGRTGGRTEAFF. The chain uses TRBV25-1 and TRBJ1-1, with 8 positions matching TRBD1. The trim removed 6 bases at V and 5 bases at J, leaving 11 bases unmatched. Germline V gene sequence: CDR1 MGHDK, CDR2 SYGVNS. The CDR3 extends over 15 amino acids.